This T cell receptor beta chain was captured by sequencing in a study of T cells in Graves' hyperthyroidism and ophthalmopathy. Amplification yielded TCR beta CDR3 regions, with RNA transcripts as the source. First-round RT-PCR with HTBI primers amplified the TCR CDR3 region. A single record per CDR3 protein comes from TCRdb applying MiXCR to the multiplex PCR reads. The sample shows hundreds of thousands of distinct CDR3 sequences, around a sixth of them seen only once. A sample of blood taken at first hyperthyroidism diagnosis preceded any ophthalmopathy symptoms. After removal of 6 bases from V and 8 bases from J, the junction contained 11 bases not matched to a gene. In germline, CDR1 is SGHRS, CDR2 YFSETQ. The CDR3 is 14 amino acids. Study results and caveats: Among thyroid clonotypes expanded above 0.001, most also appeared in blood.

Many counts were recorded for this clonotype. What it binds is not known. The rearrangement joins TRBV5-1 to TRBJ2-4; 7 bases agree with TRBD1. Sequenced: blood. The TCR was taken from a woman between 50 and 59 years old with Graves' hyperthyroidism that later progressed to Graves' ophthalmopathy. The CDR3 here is CASNEGANRDIQYF. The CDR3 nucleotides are TGCGCCAGCAATGAGGGGGCCAACAGGGACATTCAGTACTTC.